This T cell receptor beta chain was identified in a study of regulatory T cells in long-lasting Graves disease. Study-level background: Antithyroid drugs had been given to newly diagnosed Graves' patients for under 3 months.

General study findings and limits: Persistent patients shared more public clonotypes (2,741) than newly diagnosed patients (over 900). Preferential use of TRBV28, TRBJ1-2 and TRBJ2-5 was seen in persistent disease.

Regarding time point: newly diagnosed GD, antithyroid drugs for less than 3 months. RNA isolated from PBMCs was used to make the TCR library. Both iRepertoire HTBI primers and Arm-PCR of CDR3 regions were used to build the TCR beta libraries. TCRdb redid the calling of the multiplex PCR reads with MiXCR, one entry per CDR3 protein. The table lists 520,000 or so distinct CDR3 sequences, more than 10% of them singletons. This CDR3 has 13 amino acids. Trimming pared 5 bases from V and 7 bases from J, leaving 11 bases between. Germline CDR1 SGHVS, CDR2 FQNEAQ. This clonotype was recorded at least ten times. Its specificity is not known. This sample also belongs to another study, concerning T cells in Graves' hyperthyroidism and ophthalmopathy. That paper adds: The HTBI primer set served for first-round RT-PCR of the TCR CDR3.

This TCR derives from a woman aged 30 to 39 with Graves disease. Sequencing used peripheral blood mononuclear cells (PBMCs), obtained at new diagnosis, from a patient treated with antithyroid drugs. The chain couples TRBV7-8 to TRBJ2-2; no reliable D call. This chain's CDR3 is CASSADENGELFF. The CDR3 DNA reads as TGTGCCAGCAGCGCGGACGAGAACGGGGAGCTGTTTTTT.